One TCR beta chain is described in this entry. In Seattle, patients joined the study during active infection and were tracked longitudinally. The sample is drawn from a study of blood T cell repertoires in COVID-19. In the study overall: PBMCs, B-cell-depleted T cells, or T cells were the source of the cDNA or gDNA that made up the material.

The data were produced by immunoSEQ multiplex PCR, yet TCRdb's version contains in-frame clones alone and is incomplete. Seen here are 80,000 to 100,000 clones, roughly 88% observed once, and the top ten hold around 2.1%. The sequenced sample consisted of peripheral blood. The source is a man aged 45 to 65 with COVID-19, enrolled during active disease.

CDR3 sequence (DNA): TGTGCCAGCAGCTTGGAATACGGGGGTCTGAACACTGAAGCTTTCTTT. It is translated as CASSLEYGGLNTEAFF. The chain combines TRBV5-6 with TRBJ1-1; D might be TRBD1 (5 bases). V gave up 0 bases and J gave up 0 bases, with 12 bases separating them. The CDR3 spans 16 residues. CDR1 SGHDT and CDR2 YYEEEE come from the germline V gene.